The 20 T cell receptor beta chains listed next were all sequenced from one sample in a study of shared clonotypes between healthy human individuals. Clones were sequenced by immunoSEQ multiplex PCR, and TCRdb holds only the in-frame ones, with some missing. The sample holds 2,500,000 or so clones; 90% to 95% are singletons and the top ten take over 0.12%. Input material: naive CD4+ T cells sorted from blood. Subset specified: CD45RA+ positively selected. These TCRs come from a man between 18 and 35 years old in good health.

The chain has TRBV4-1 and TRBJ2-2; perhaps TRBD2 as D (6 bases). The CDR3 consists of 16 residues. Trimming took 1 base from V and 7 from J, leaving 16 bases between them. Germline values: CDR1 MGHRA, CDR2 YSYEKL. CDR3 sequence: CASSQVGGAQGGELFF. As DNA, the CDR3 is TGCGCCAGCAGCCAAGTAGGAGGGGCGCAGGGCGGGGAGCTGTTTTTT.

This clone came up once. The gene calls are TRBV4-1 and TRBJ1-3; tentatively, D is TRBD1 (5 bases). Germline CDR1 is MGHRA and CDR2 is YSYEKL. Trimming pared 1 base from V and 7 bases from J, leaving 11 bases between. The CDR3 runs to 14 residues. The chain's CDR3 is CASSQVGGLNTIYF. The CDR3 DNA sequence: TGCGCCAGCAGCCAAGTGGGGGGGTTGAACACCATATATTTT.

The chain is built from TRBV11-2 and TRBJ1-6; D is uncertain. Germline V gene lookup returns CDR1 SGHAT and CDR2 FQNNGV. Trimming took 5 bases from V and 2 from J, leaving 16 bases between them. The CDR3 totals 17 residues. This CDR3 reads CASSPSVGVTYNSPLHF. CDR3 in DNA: TGTGCCAGCAGCCCGAGCGTAGGAGTGACCTATAATTCACCCCTCCACTTT.

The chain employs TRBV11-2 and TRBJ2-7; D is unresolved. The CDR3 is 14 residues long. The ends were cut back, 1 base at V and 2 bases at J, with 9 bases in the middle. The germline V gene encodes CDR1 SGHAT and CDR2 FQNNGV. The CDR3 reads CASSLALRTYEQYF. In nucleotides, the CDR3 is TGTGCCAGCAGCTTAGCCCTGAGAACCTACGAGCAGTACTTC.

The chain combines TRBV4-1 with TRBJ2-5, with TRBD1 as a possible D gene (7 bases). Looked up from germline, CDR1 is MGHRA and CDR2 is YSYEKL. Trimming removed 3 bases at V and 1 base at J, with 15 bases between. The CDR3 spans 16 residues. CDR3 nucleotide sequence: TGCGCCAGCAGCCAGGTGGGCAGGGGGGTCCAAGAGACCCAGTACTTC. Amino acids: CASSQVGRGVQETQYF.

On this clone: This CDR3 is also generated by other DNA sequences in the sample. The CDR3 nucleotides read TGTGCCAGCAGCCCGTTGGCCTACGAGCAGTACTTC. Its protein product is CASSPLAYEQYF. The rearrangement uses TRBV2 and TRBJ2-7; D is uncertain. Germline values: CDR1 SNHLY, CDR2 FYNNEI. V lost 6 bases to trimming and J lost 2 bases, with 8 bases between them. The CDR3 spans 12 residues.

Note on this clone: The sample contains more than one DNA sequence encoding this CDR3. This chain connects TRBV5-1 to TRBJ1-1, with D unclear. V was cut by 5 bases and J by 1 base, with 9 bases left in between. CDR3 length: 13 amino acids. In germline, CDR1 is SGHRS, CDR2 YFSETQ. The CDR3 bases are TGCGCCAGCAGTTCCGGGAAGAACACTGAAGCTTTCTTT. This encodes CASSSGKNTEAFF.

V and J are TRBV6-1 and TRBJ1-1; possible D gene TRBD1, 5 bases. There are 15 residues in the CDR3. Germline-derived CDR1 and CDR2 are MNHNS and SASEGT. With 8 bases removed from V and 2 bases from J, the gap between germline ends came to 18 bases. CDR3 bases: TGTGCCAGCTTGGCCGTGCTGACAGTAAACACTGAAGCTTTCTTT. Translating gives CASLAVLTVNTEAFF.

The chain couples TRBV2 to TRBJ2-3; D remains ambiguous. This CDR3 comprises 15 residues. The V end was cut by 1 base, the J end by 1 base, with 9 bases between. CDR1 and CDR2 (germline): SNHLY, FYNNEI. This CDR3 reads CASSEEVLGTDTQYF. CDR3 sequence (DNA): TGTGCCAGCAGTGAAGAGGTACTGGGCACAGATACGCAGTATTTT.

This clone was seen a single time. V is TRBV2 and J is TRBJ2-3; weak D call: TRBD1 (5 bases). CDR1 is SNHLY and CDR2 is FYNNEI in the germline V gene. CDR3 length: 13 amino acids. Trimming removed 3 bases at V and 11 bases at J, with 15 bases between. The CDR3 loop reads CASSEELAQGQYF. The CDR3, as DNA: TGTGCCAGCAGTGAGGAATTAGCCCAGGGGCAGTATTTT.

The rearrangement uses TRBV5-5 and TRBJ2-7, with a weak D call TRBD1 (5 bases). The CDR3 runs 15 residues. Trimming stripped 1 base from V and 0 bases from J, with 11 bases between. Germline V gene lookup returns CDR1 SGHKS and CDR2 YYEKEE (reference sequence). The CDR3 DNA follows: TGTGCCAGCAGCTTGCAGGGAAAGAGCTCCTACGAGCAGTACTTC. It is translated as CASSLQGKSSYEQYF.

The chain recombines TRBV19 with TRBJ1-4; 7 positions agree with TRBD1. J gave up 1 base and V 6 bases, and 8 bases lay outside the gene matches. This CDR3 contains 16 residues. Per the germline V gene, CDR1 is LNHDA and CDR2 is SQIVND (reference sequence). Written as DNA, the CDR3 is TGTGCCAGTAGCGACAGGGCGGGAGGAACTAATGAAAAACTGTTTTTT. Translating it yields CASSDRAGGTNEKLFF.

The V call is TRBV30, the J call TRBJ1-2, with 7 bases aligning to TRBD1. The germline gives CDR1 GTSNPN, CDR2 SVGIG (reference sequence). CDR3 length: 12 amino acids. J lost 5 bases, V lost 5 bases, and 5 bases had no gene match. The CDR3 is CAWGPQGYGYTF. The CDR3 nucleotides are TGTGCCTGGGGGCCACAGGGGTATGGCTACACCTTC.

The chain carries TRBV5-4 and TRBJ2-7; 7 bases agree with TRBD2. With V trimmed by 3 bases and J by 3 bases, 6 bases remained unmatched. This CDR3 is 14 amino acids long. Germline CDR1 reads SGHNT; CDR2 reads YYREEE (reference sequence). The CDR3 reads CASSSTSVNYEQYF. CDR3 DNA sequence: TGTGCCAGCAGCTCTACTAGCGTAAACTACGAGCAGTACTTC.

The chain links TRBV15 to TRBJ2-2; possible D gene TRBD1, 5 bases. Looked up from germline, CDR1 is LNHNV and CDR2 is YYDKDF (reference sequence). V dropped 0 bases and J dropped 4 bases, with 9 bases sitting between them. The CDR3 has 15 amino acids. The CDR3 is CATSRDPTATGELFF. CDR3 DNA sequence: TGTGCCACCAGCAGAGATCCGACAGCCACCGGGGAGCTGTTTTTT.

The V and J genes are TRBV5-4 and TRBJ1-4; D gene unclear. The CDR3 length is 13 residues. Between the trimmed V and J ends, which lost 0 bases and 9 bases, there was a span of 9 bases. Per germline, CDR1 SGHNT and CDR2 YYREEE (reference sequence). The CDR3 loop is CASSLAGVQKLFF. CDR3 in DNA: TGTGCCAGCAGCTTGGCCGGGGTTCAAAAACTGTTTTTT.

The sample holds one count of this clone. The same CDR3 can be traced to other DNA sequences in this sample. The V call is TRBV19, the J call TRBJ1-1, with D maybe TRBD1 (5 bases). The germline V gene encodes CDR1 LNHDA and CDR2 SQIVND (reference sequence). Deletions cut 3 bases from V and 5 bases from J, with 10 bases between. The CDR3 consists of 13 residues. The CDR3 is CASSIEEGTEAFF. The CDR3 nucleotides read TGTGCCAGTAGTATCGAGGAGGGGACTGAAGCTTTCTTT.

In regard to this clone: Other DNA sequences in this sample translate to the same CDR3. CDR3 DNA sequence: TGTGCCAGTAGTTCCGGGACAGGGCCCTACGAGCAGTACTTC. Protein product: CASSSGTGPYEQYF. J is TRBJ2-7 and V is TRBV19, with 9 bases fitting TRBD1. CDR3 size: 14 residues. Germline-derived CDR1 and CDR2 are LNHDA and SQIVND (reference sequence). Trimming cost V 5 bases and J 2 bases; bases outside gene matches: 4.

CDR3 DNA sequence: TGCAGCGTTGAACTGGCTAGCACAGATACGCAGTATTTT. Protein sequence: CSVELASTDTQYF. The rearrangement links TRBV29-1 to TRBJ2-3; no clear D gene. Trimming stripped 2 bases from V and 0 bases from J, with 6 bases between. The CDR3 contains 13 residues. CDR1 is SQVTM and CDR2 is ANQGSEA in the germline V gene.

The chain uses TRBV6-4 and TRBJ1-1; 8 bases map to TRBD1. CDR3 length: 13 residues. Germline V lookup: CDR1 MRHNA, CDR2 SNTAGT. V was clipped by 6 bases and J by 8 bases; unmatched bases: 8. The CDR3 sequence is CASRASPGGEAFF. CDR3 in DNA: TGTGCCAGCAGAGCTTCTCCAGGGGGCGAAGCTTTCTTT.